This T cell receptor (beta chain) stems from a study of cytomegalovirus exposure and HLA in healthy donors. In the study overall: Among the 398 genotyped donors, 65% to 85% were placed in the Caucasian-associated ancestry cluster.

Worth noting for this clone: What it binds is unknown.

The J segment lost 6 bases and the V segment lost 5 bases, leaving 9 bases of the junction unmatched. The CDR3 has 14 residues. The germline V gene has CDR1 SEHNR and CDR2 FQNEAQ (reference sequence). Overall study results and limits: Further analysis was carried out later, and it showed several of the most significant clusters appearing linked to common viral pathogens. Investigators reported 164 TCR beta chains as tied to cytomegalovirus.

The PCR was carried out with 60 Vbeta primers and 13 Jbeta primers. Original processing notes: Counted up in a later analysis, unique TCR beta chains came to roughly 80 million, with around 10 million shared. The assay was immunoSEQ multiplex PCR, and TCRdb's table has in-frame clones only and misses some. The V and J calls and clone size come from that table; D and trimming were worked out from the DNA. The sample contains some 150,000 clones, over 60% of which appear only once. This TCR was sampled from a female donor in good health and CMV-seronegative. The chain carries TRBV7-9 and TRBJ1-2, with 7 bases matching TRBD1. Material: PBMCs. In DNA form, the CDR3 reads TGTGCCAGCAGCAATCAAGCAGGGGGAAATGGCTACACCTTC. Its translation is CASSNQAGGNGYTF.